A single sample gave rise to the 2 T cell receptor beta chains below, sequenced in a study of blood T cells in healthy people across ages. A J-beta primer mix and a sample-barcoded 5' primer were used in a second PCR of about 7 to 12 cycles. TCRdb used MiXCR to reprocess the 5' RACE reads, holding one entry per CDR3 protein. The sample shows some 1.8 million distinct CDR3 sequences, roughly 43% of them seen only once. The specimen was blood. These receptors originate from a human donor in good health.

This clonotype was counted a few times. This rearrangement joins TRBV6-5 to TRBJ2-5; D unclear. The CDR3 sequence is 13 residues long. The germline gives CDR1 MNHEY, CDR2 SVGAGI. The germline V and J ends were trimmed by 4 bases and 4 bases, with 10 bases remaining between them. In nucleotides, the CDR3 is TGTGCCAGCAGTTCGGCGTATTCAGAGACCCAGTACTTC. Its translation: CASSSAYSETQYF.

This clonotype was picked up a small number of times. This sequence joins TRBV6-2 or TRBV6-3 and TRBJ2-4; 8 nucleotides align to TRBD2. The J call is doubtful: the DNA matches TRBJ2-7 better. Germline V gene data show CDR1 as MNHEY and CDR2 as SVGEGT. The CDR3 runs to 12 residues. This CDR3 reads CASSTRGGEQYF. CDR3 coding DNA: TGTGCCAGCTCGACCCGGGGGGGCGAGCAGTACTTC.